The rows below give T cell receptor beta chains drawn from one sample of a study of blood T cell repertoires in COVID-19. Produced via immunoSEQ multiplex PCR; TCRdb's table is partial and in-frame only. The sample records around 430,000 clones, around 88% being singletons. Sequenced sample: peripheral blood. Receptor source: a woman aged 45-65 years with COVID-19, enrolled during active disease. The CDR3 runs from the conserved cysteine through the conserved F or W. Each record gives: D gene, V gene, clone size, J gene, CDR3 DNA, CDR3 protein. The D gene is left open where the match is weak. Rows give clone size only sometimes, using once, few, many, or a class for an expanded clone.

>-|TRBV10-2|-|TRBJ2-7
TGCGCCAGCTGCCCCGGGGAGACTTACGAGCAGTACTTC
CASCPGETYEQYF
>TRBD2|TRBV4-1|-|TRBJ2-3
TGCGCCAGCAGCCAGGGAGGGTTAGCGGGGAGCACAGATACGCAGTATTTT
CASSQGGLAGSTDTQYF
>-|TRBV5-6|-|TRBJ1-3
TGTGCCAGCAGCCCAGGGACAGGAAACACCATATATTTT
CASSPGTGNTIYF
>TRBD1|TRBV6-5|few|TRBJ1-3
TGTGCCAGCAAACAGGGGGTCGCTGGAAACACCATATATTTT
CASKQGVAGNTIYF
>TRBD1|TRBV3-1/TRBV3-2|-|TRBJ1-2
TGTGCCAGCAGCTCGACAGGGGCTTCCTATGGCTACACCTTC
CASSSTGASYGYTF
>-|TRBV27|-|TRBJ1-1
TGTGCCAGTCACTTAAGGAAGGGAGGGGCGAACACTGAAGCTTTCTTT
CASHLRKGGANTEAFF
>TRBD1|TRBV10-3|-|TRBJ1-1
TGTGCCATCAGGACAGGGGAGACTGAAGCTTTCTTT
CAIRTGETEAFF
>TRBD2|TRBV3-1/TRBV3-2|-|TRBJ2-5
TGTGCCAGCACAGCGGGGGTCCAGACCCAGTACTTC
CASTAGVQTQYF
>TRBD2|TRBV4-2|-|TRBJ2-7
TGTGCCAGCAGCCAAGAGCGGGGGTCTACCTACGAGCAGTACTTC
CASSQERGSTYEQYF
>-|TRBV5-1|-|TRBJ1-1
TGCGCCAGCAGCTCCGACGGACAGAACACTGAAGCTTTCTTT
CASSSDGQNTEAFF
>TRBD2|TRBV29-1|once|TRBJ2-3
TGCAGCGTCGCCCAGACTAGCGGGGGGGCCGGAGATACGCAGTATTTT
CSVAQTSGGAGDTQYF
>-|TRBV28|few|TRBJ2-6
TGTGCCGCAGGGACTGGGGCCAACGTCCTGACTTTC
CAAGTGANVLTF
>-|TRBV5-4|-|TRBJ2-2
TGTGCCAGCAGCGTTGACTGGCAGACGAACACCGGGGAGCTGTTTTTT
CASSVDWQTNTGELFF
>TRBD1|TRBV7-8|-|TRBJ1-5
TGTGCCAGCAGCTTAGTGGGACAGGGGTCGGGTCAGCCCCAGCATTTT
CASSLVGQGSGQPQHF
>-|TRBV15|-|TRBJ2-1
TGTGCCACCAGCACCCAAAGGAGGAGTGAGCAGTTCTTC
CATSTQRRSEQFF
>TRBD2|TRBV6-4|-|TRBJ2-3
TGTGCCAGCAGTGACCATAGCGGGGGAGCCACAGATACGCAGTATTTT
CASSDHSGGATDTQYF
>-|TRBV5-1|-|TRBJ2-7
TGCGCCAGCAGCTTGGGTGGGGGAGTGGGGGCATGGCCCTACGAGCAGTACTTC
CASSLGGGVGAWPYEQYF
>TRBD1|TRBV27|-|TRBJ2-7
TGTGCCAGCAGTTCCGGGACAGGGTTAAACGAGCAGTACTTC
CASSSGTGLNEQYF
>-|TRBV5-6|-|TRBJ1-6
TGTGCCAGCAGCTTGGAACCCCCAGACTATAATTCACCCCTCCACTTT
CASSLEPPDYNSPLHF
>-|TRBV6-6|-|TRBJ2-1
TGTGCCAGCAGACCAACCCCTAGTGCGAATGAGCAGTTCTTC
CASRPTPSANEQFF
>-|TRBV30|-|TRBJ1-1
TGTGCCTGGAATGTGGTCGGGGGGACTGAAGCTTTCTTT
CAWNVVGGTEAFF
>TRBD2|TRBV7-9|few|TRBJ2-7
TGTGCCAGCAGCTTTGGGGGGGAATCCTCCCAGCAGTACTTC
CASSFGGESSQQYF
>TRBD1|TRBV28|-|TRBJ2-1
TGTGCCAGCAGTTTATCCCGGGACAGGGTTTATGAGCAGTTCTTC
CASSLSRDRVYEQFF
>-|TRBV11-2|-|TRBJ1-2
TGTGCCAGCAGCTTATCCCAGGAGGGCGGCTACACCTTC
CASSLSQEGGYTF
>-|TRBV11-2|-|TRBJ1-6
TGTGCCAGCAGCTTACAGCCCTCAGGGAGGAATTCACCCCTCCACTTT
CASSLQPSGRNSPLHF
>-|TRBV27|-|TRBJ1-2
TGTGCCAGCAGTCGTAACACAGGGCCTAACTATGGCTACACCTTC
CASSRNTGPNYGYTF
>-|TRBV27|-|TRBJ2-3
TGTGCCAGCAGTTTGACAGGTCAGACCACAGATACGCAGTATTTT
CASSLTGQTTDTQYF
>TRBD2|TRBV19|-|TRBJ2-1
TGTGCCAGTAGTTTTGATGAAGTAGCGGGGAGCTCCTACAATGAGCAGTTCTTC
CASSFDEVAGSSYNEQFF
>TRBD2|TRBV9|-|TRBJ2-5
TGTGCCAGCAGCCTGACTAGCGGGGGGGCCCGAGAGACCCAGTACTTC
CASSLTSGGARETQYF
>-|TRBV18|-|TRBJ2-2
TGTGCCAGCTCATCAAAGACATCGAACACCGGGGAGCTGTTTTTT
CASSSKTSNTGELFF
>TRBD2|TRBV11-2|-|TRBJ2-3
TGTGCCAGCAGCTTAGTGGGACTAGCGGGGGGGTGGGATACGCAGTATTTT
CASSLVGLAGGWDTQYF
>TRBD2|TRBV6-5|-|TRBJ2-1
TGTGCCAGCAGTTACGGACTAGATGAGCAGTTCTTC
CASSYGLDEQFF
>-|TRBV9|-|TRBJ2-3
TGTGCCAGCAGCGTAGGGGGTCGGGGAGATGATACGCAGTATTTT
CASSVGGRGDDTQYF
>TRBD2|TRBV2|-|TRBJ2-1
TGTGCCAGCGGGCGTAGGACGGGGGGGCTAAATGAGCAGTTCTTC
CASGRRTGGLNEQFF
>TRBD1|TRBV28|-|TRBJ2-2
TGTGCCAGCAGTGCCCCGGGACAGGGAGCCGGGGAGCTGTTTTTT
CASSAPGQGAGELFF
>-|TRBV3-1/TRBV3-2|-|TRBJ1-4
TGTGCCAGCAGCCAAGGGCAGGGTTCTAATGAAAAACTGTTTTTT
CASSQGQGSNEKLFF
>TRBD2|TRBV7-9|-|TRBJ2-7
TGTGCCAGCAGCTTCGGGGGGGACCGCGCCTACGAGCAGTACTTC
CASSFGGDRAYEQYF
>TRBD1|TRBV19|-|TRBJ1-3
TGTGCCAGTAGTATTGTGGGACAGCTCTCTGGAAACACCATATATTTT
CASSIVGQLSGNTIYF
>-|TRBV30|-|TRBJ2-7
TGTGCCTGGACTTCAACGGAGGGGATAGGGGACGAGCAGTACTTC
CAWTSTEGIGDEQYF
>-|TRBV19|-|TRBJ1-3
TGTGCCACTTCGGAGGTAGGCAGAAGTAGCTCTGGAAACACCATATATTTT
CATSEVGRSSSGNTIYF
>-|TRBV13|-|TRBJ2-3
TGTGCCAGCAGCCTACAGGGTGCGACAGGGACTACAGATACGCAGTATTTT
CASSLQGATGTTDTQYF
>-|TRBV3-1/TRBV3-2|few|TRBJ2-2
TGTGCCAGCAGCCACAGGGGGAACACCGGGGAGCTGTTTTTT
CASSHRGNTGELFF
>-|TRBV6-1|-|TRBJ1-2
TGTGCCAGCAGTGAAGGCAGAGGAGTACCCTACTATGGCTACACCTTC
CASSEGRGVPYYGYTF
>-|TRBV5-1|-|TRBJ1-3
TGCGCCAGCAGCTTGGTAGGCCCCGCGGCTACTGGAAACACCATATATTTT
CASSLVGPAATGNTIYF
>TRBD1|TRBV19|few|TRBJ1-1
TGTGCCAGTAGTACCCAGACAGGGGGGACTGAAGCTTTCTTT
CASSTQTGGTEAFF
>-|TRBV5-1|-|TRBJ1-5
TGCGCCAGCAGCTTGGGGACTGATCCCTATCAGCCCCAGCATTTT
CASSLGTDPYQPQHF
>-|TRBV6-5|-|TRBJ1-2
TGTGCCAGCAGCTTGGACACCCTCTATGGCTACACCTTC
CASSLDTLYGYTF
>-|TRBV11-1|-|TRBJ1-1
TGTGCCAGCAGCTTAGCCGGCGGAGGCGAAGCTTTCTTT
CASSLAGGGEAFF